The 6 T cell receptor beta chains below come from one sample, sequenced in a study of graft-versus-host responses after intestinal transplantation. TCRdb's table, derived via immunoSEQ multiplex PCR, lists solely in-frame clones and lacks some. Here the sample spans around 30,000 clones, 93% being singletons. The sequencing used PBMCs, collected roughly 68 days after intestinal transplant. The receptor source for this set is a human patient who received an intestinal transplant, so some T cells may come from the graft donor.

The CDR3 reads CASSQLNRLNSHYEQYF. CDR3 in DNA: TGTGCCAGCAGCCAACTAAATAGACTTAACAGCCATTACGAGCAGTACTTC. V and J are TRBV14 and TRBJ2-7; D gene ambiguous. The CDR3 totals 17 residues. Trimming removed 2 bases from V and 4 bases from J, with 21 bases in between. Germline loops: CDR1 SGHDN, CDR2 FVKESK.

The V call is TRBV4-1, the J call TRBJ1-1; D is undetermined. Germline V CDR1 and CDR2: MGHRA, YSYEKL. This CDR3 region has 14 residues. Trimming took off 1 base at V and 0 bases at J, with 6 bases between the two ends. The CDR3 loop reads CASSQVIVNTEAFF. The CDR3, as DNA: TGCGCCAGCAGCCAAGTGATTGTGAACACTGAAGCTTTCTTT.

V is TRBV27 and J is TRBJ1-1; tentative D call: TRBD1 (6 bases). The CDR3 runs to 14 residues. V shed 3 bases and J shed 5 bases, with 13 bases lying between them. Germline V CDR1 and CDR2: MNHEY, SMNVEV (reference sequence). CDR3 sequence: CASSFGSGETEAFF. The CDR3 region has the DNA TGTGCCAGCAGTTTCGGGTCAGGGGAAACTGAAGCTTTCTTT.

V gene TRBV9 combines with J gene TRBJ2-3; maybe TRBD2 (5 bases). Trimming took 0 bases from V and 2 from J, leaving 10 bases between them. Germline loops: CDR1 SGDLS, CDR2 YYNGEE. This CDR3 is built from 15 residues. CDR3 nucleotides: TGTGCCAGCAGCGTAGAGGCTAGCAACACAGATACGCAGTATTTT. Translated: CASSVEASNTDTQYF.

The V and J genes are TRBV7-2 and TRBJ1-4; D is uncertain. The germline V and J ends were trimmed by 1 base and 4 bases, with 13 bases remaining between them. Germline V gives CDR1 SGHTA, CDR2 FQGNSA. The CDR3 has 16 residues. The CDR3 here is CASSLGSFRHNEKLFF. CDR3 DNA sequence: TGTGCCAGCAGCTTAGGCTCCTTCAGACATAATGAAAAACTGTTTTTT.

The rearrangement joins TRBV5-1 to TRBJ1-1; D is uncertain. The CDR3 is made up of 14 amino acids. Per germline, CDR1 SGHRS and CDR2 YFSETQ. V lost 0 bases, J lost 0 bases, and 6 bases lay in between. The CDR3 region has the DNA TGCGCCAGCAGCTTGGGGCAGATGAACACTGAAGCTTTCTTT. Its translation is CASSLGQMNTEAFF. Full variable domain (outside the CDR3, taken from reference TRBV5-1 and TRBJ1-1): KAGVTQTPRYLIKTRGQQVTLSCSPISGHRSVSWYQQTPGQGLQFLFEYFSETQRNKGNFPGRFSGRQFSNSRSEMNVSTLELGDSALYLCASSLGQMNTEAFFGQGTRLTVV.